A single T cell receptor beta chain is shown here with its context. Its antigen is undetermined. The entry originates in a study of cytotoxic CD8 clonotypes in ibrutinib-treated CLL. On the study more broadly: Response samples were drawn at a median of about twelve months of treatment, range 6 to 36.

Libraries were prepared by immunoSEQ multiplex PCR; TCRdb keeps only in-frame clonotypes and omits some of them. The table includes a few hundred thousand clones, 70% detected once. Study-wide results and limits: Under treatment, the uncommon public clonotypes either contracted or remained stable. Progressing patients had sampling times that differed from those of sustained-remission patients.

V lost 0 bases to trimming and J lost 5 bases, with 7 bases between them. From germline, CDR1 is LNHNV and CDR2 YYDKDF (reference sequence). The CDR3 has 13 residues. The chain combines TRBV15 with TRBJ1-2; D possibly corresponds to TRBD1 (5 bases). This sample comprised PBMCs, obtained after 24 months of ibrutinib treatment. This sequence originates from a human donor with chronic lymphocytic leukemia. CDR3 sequence: CATSRETAYGYTF. In DNA, the CDR3 is TGTGCCACCAGCAGAGAGACAGCTTATGGCTACACCTTC.